The clone carrying this T cell receptor (beta chain) has just a few counts. The antigen remains unidentified. With 4 bases clipped from V and 6 bases from J, the junction kept 4 bases outside the gene matches. CDR1 and CDR2 from the germline V gene are SGHNT and YYREEE (reference sequence). The length of the CDR3 is 14 residues. The sample comes from a study of cytomegalovirus exposure and HLA in healthy donors. PCR was performed using 60 Vbeta and 13 Jbeta primers. Some clones are missing from TCRdb's copy, which holds only in-frame ones; the method was immunoSEQ multiplex PCR. The sample lists 70,000 to 95,000 clones; approximately 80% were seen once. Study outcomes and limitations: It was 150 to 200 TCR beta chains that were listed as cytomegalovirus-associated. Earlier analysis found most TCR beta V segments productive about 87% or about 30% of the time. In the analysis, some V segments, TRBV6-2 and TRBV6-3 included, were excluded as indistinguishable. A later analysis linked 15,000 to 20,000 TCR beta sequences to HLA alleles at 0.05 false discovery rate.

The sequencing input was PBMCs. The chain employs TRBV5-4 and TRBJ1-4, with 9 nucleotides matching TRBD1. The receptor's source is a man aged 18 to 29 in good health and CMV-seronegative. DNA of the CDR3: TGTGCCAGCAGCACCGGGACAGGGTATGAAAAACTGTTTTTT. Translation gives CASSTGTGYEKLFF. Looking up the rest from reference TRBV5-4 and TRBJ1-4 gives the full variable domain: ETGVTQSPTHLIKTRGQQVTLRCSSQSGHNTVSWYQQALGQGPQFIFQYYREEENGRGNFPPRFSGLQFPNYSSELNVNALELDDSALYLCASSTGTGYEKLFFGSGTQLSVL.